This T cell receptor beta chain was captured in a study of identical twins. Study-wide points: Recombination models fit unrelated individuals' TCR alpha sharing but underestimated twins'. Among beta out-of-frame sequences, excess sharing between twins appeared weaker. Fewer insertions marked abundant cord blood beta clonotypes; young adult naive trended weakly, memory not at all.

This clonotype was detected many times. Its antigen is not known. TCRdb passed the 5' RACE reads through MiXCR, listing each CDR3 protein once. Of nearly 200,000 distinct CDR3 sequences listed, approximately 15% are singletons. The CDR3 extends over 15 amino acids. Between the trimmed V and J ends, which lost 6 bases and 0 bases, there was a span of 9 bases. The same data also contributed to another study, on T cells expressing NK-cell markers.

This TCR was sampled from a woman aged 18-35 years in good health. The genes are TRBV12-3 or TRBV12-4 and TRBJ2-6; D may be TRBD1 (6 bases). The material sequenced was CD8+ T cells sorted from blood. CDR3 amino acids: CASRGHLSGANVLTF. Here the CDR3 DNA reads TGTGCCAGCAGGGGACACCTCTCTGGGGCCAACGTCCTGACTTTC.